The present entry profiles one TCR beta chain with its context. These data belong to a study of blood T cells in healthy people across ages. Next came a second PCR, run for roughly 6 to 11 cycles, which used a sample-barcoded 5' primer along with a J-beta primer mix. TCRdb analysed the 5' RACE reads with MiXCR anew, one entry per CDR3 protein. This table holds around 1,000,000 distinct CDR3 sequences, about 25% found once. The germline V gene encodes CDR1 LNHDA and CDR2 SQIVND (reference sequence). CDR3 length equals 15 residues. The V and J ends lost 1 base and 5 bases, in that order; junction bases with no gene match: 5. These same records also appear under a second study, on T cells of mothers and their children.

The chain uses TRBV19 and TRBJ2-5; the match to TRBD1 covers 9 bases. This sequence was found in a girl aged 2-10 years in good health. Sample: blood. Here the CDR3 reads CASSIVGQGQETQYF. DNA for the CDR3: TGTGCCAGTAGTATAGTCGGACAGGGGCAGGAGACCCAGTACTTC.